A single sample is the source of the 8 T cell receptor beta chains below, sequenced in a study of graft-versus-host responses after intestinal transplantation. The repertoire was sequenced with immunoSEQ multiplex PCR; TCRdb's copy has only in-frame clones and lacks some. There are some 120,000 clones in the sample; over 75% occur only once, and under 0.2% lies in the top ten. These receptors lack a known antigen. The sample consisted of unstimulated CD4+ T cells sorted from spleen or lymph node cells, taken before intestinal transplant. The receptors stem from a human donor who received an intestinal transplant.

The chain's CDR3 is CASRGGPANEQFF. The CDR3 bases are TGCGCCAGCAGGGGGGGACCCGCAAATGAGCAGTTCTTC. The rearrangement uses TRBV5-1 and TRBJ2-1; TRBD2 is a possible D gene (6 bases). This CDR3 has 13 amino acids. The germline V gene has CDR1 SGHRS and CDR2 YFSETQ. Trimming shortened V by 5 bases and J by 7 bases, and 13 bases separated the two germline ends.

V gene TRBV30 combines with J gene TRBJ1-4, with D tentatively TRBD1 (5 bases). The CDR3 length is 13 residues. Per the germline V gene, CDR1 is GTSNPN and CDR2 is SVGIG (reference sequence). V was trimmed by 3 bases and J by 7 bases, leaving 12 bases between them. CDR3 sequence (DNA): TGTGCCTGGAGCCTCGGGGGATCTGAAAAACTGTTTTTT. Amino acids: CAWSLGGSEKLFF.

The CDR3 protein is CASSYGTGREQYF. DNA for the CDR3: TGTGCCAGCAGTTATGGGACAGGTCGGGAGCAGTACTTC. V is TRBV6-6 and J is TRBJ2-5, with TRBD1 identical over 8 bases. Looked up from germline, CDR1 is MNHNY and CDR2 is SVGAGI (reference sequence). Trimming removed 3 bases from V and 11 bases from J; junction bases left unmatched: 8. The CDR3 spans 13 residues.

Note on this clone: One end of the junction varies from germline; a read error may be responsible. The chain recombines TRBV10-3 with TRBJ2-1, with D uncertain. The V gene's germline CDR1 is ENHRY and CDR2 SYGVKD. The CDR3 spans 14 residues. The DNA of the CDR3 is TGTGCCATCAGGCGCGGTTCTGATGGTGATGAGCAGCTCTTC. This translates into CAIRRGSDGDEQLF.

J is TRBJ2-5 and V is TRBV27, with 7 bases aligning to TRBD1. CDR1 and CDR2 from the germline V gene are MNHEY and SMNVEV (reference sequence). The J segment lost 5 bases and the V segment lost 3 bases, leaving 3 bases of the junction unmatched. CDR3 length equals 13 residues. DNA of the CDR3: TGTGCCAGCAGTTTCAACAGGGGTGAGACCCAGTACTTC. Amino acid sequence: CASSFNRGETQYF.

The chain combines TRBV2 with TRBJ2-3; 15 nucleotides agree with TRBD2. With 4 bases clipped from V and 4 bases from J, the junction kept 6 bases outside the gene matches. Germline-derived CDR1 and CDR2 are SNHLY and FYNNEI. The CDR3 length is 17 residues. The CDR3 sequence is CASSGTSGRALADTQYF. In nucleotides, the CDR3 is TGTGCCAGCAGTGGGACTAGCGGGAGGGCCCTCGCAGATACGCAGTATTTT.

The V and J genes are TRBV9 and TRBJ2-5, with D unresolved. V was clipped by 1 base and J by 3 bases, with 4 bases between them. Germline loops: CDR1 SGDLS, CDR2 YYNGEE. The CDR3 extends over 12 amino acids. Written as DNA, the CDR3 is TGTGCCAGCAGCGTACGAGAAGAGACCCAGTACTTC. It codes for CASSVREETQYF. Full variable domain (outside the CDR3, taken from reference TRBV9 and TRBJ2-5): DSGVTQTPKHLITATGQRVTLRCSPRSGDLSVYWYQQSLDQGLQFLIQYYNGEERAKGNILERFSAQQFPDLHSELNLSSLELGDSALYFCASSVREETQYFGPGTRLLVL.

The DNA for the CDR3 is TGTGCCAGCAGCGTGAACTCGGGGGGTACCTACAATGAGCAGTTCTTC. Protein product: CASSVNSGGTYNEQFF. V usage is TRBV9 and J usage is TRBJ2-1, with TRBD2 matching 7 bases. With 2 bases clipped from V and 2 bases from J, the junction kept 7 bases outside the gene matches. The germline gives CDR1 SGDLS, CDR2 YYNGEE. The CDR3 is 16 residues long. The full variable domain, in which reference TRBV9 and TRBJ2-1 provide the parts outside the CDR3, is DSGVTQTPKHLITATGQRVTLRCSPRSGDLSVYWYQQSLDQGLQFLIQYYNGEERAKGNILERFSAQQFPDLHSELNLSSLELGDSALYFCASSVNSGGTYNEQFFGPGTRLTVL.